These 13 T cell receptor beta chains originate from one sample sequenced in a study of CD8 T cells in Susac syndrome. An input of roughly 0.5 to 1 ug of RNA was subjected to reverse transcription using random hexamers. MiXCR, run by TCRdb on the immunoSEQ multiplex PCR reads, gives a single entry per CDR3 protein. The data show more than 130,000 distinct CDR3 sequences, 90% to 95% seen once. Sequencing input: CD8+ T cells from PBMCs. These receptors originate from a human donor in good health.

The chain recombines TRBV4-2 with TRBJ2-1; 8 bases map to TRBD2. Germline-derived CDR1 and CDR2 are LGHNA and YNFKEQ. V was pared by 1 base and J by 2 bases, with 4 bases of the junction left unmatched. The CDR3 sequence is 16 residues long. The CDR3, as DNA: TGTGCCAGCAGCCAAGCGGCGGGAGGCACCTACAATGAGCAGTTCTTC. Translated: CASSQAAGGTYNEQFF.

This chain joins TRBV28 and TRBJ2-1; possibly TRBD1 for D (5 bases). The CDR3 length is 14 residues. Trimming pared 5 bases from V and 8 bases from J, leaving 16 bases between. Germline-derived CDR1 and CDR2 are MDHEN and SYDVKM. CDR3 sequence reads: CASSLRTNQHEQFF. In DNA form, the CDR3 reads TGTGCCAGCAGTCTGAGGACAAACCAACATGAGCAGTTCTTC. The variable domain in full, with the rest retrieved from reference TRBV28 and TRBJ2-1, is DVKVTQSSRYLVKRTGEKVFLECVQDMDHENMFWYRQDPGLGLRLIYFSYDVKMKEKGDIPEGYSVSREKKERFSLILESASTNQTSMYLCASSLRTNQHEQFFGPGTRLTVL.

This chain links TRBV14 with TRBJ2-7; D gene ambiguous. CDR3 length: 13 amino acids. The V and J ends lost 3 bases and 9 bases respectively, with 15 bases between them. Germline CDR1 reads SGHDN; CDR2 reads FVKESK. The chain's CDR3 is CASSHDHATSQYF. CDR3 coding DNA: TGTGCCAGCAGCCATGATCACGCTACGTCGCAGTACTTC.

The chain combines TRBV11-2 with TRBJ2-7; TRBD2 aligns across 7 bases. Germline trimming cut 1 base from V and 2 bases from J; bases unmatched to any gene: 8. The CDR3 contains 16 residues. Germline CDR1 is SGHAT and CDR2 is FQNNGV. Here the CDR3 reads CASSLVVERETYEQYF. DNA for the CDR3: TGTGCCAGCAGCTTAGTGGTAGAGCGGGAAACCTACGAGCAGTACTTC.

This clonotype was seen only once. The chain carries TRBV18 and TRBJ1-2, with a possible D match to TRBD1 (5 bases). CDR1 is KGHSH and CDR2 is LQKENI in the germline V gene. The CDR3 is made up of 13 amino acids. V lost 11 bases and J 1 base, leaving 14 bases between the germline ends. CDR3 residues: CAGWDGYNYGYTF. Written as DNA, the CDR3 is TGTGCCGGGTGGGACGGATATAACTATGGCTACACCTTC.

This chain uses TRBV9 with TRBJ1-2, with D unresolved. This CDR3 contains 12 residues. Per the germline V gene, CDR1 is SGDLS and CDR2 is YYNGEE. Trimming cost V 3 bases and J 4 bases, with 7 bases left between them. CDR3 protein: CASSGDIYGYTF. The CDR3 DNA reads TGTGCCAGCAGCGGTGACATCTATGGCTACACCTTC.

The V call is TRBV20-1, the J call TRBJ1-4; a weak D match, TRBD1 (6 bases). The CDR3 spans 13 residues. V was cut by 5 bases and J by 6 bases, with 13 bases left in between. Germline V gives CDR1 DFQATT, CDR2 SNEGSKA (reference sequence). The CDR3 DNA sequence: TGCAGTGCTCGGTGGGGGGGCGATGAAAAACTGTTTTTT. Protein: CSARWGGDEKLFF.

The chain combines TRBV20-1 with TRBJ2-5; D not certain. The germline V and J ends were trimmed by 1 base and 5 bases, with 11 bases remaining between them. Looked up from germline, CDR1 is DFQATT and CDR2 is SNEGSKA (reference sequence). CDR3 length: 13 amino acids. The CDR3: CSARGLYKETQYF. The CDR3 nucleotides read TGCAGTGCTAGAGGCCTTTATAAGGAGACCCAGTACTTC.

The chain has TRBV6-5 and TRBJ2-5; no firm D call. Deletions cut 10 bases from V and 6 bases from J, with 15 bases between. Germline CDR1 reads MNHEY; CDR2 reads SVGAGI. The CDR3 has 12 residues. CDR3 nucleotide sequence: TGTGCCACAGTTTCGGGTTTCAAGACCCAGTACTTC. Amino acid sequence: CATVSGFKTQYF.

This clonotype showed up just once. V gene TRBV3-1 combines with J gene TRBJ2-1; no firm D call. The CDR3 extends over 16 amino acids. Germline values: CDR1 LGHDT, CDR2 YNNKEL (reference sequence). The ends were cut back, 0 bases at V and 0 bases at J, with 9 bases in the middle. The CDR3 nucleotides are TGTGCCAGCAGCCAAGATCGCGGACCCTCCTACAATGAGCAGTTCTTC. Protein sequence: CASSQDRGPSYNEQFF.

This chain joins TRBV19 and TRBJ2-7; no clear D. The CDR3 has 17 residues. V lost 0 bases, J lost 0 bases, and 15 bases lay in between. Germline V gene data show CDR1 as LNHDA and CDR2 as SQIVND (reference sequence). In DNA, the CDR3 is TGTGCCAGTAGTATAGACCCCGCGCGCGTCAGCTCCTACGAGCAGTACTTC. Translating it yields CASSIDPARVSSYEQYF.

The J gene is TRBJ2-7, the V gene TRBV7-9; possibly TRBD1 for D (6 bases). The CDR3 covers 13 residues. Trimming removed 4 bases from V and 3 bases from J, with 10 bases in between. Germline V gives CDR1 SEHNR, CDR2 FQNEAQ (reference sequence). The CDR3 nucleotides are TGTGCCAGCAGCTCGACGACAGGCTACGAGCAGTACTTC. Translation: CASSSTTGYEQYF.

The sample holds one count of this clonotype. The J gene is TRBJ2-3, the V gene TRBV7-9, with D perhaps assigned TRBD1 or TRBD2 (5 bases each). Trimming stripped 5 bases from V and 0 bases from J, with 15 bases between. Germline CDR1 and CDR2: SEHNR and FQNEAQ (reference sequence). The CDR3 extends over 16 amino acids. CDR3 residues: CASSAGAYHSTDTQYF. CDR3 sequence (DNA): TGTGCCAGCAGCGCCGGGGCCTATCATAGCACAGATACGCAGTATTTT.